These T cell receptor beta chains were read from a single sample in a study of shared clonotypes between healthy human individuals. TCRdb keeps only in-frame clones here, not all; method: immunoSEQ multiplex PCR. The table shows 1.5 million to 1.9 million clones, with around 98% occurring only once. The sample was naive CD4+ T cells sorted from blood. These receptors all stem from a man aged 30 to 45 in good health. Each CDR3 is given with its conserved first and last residue. D genes are given only for firm matches. Rows give clone size only sometimes, using once, few, many, or a class for an expanded clone.

V: TRBV19; D: .; size: .; J: TRBJ1-2; DNA: TGTGCCTCCACCTCCGACATTTATGGCTACACCTTC; CDR3: CASTSDIYGYTF
V: TRBV4-1; D: .; size: .; J: TRBJ2-3; DNA: TGCGCCAGCAGCCAAGACTTTTCCACAGATACGCAGTATTTT; CDR3: CASSQDFSTDTQYF
V: TRBV28; D: .; size: .; J: TRBJ2-7; DNA: TGTGCCAGCAGGACCGAACCCTACGAGCAGTACTTC; CDR3: CASRTEPYEQYF
V: TRBV7-9; D: .; size: .; J: TRBJ2-5; DNA: TGTGCCAGCAGTCAATCGCCTCCGACGACCCAGTACTTC; CDR3: CASSQSPPTTQYF
V: TRBV5-5; D: .; size: .; J: TRBJ2-1; DNA: TGTGCCAGCAGCTTGGCCGGAGACAGCTCCTACAATGAGCAGTTCTTC; CDR3: CASSLAGDSSYNEQFF
V: TRBV5-1; D: .; size: .; J: TRBJ1-1; DNA: TGCGCCAGCAGCTTGGGTAGGGATCCTGTCGGCACTGAAGCTTTCTTT; CDR3: CASSLGRDPVGTEAFF
V: TRBV6-5; D: .; size: .; J: TRBJ1-2; DNA: TGTGCCAGCCGCCGTGCGGGGAACTATGGCTACACCTTC; CDR3: CASRRAGNYGYTF
V: TRBV7-9; D: TRBD1; size: .; J: TRBJ1-5; DNA: TGTGCCAGCAGCTTATATGTAGGACAGGGCCAGAATCAGCCCCAGCATTTT; CDR3: CASSLYVGQGQNQPQHF
V: TRBV7-3; D: .; size: .; J: TRBJ2-7; DNA: TGTGCCAGCAGCCCGACAGGCTCAGAGCAGTACTTC; CDR3: CASSPTGSEQYF
V: TRBV14; D: .; size: .; J: TRBJ2-7; DNA: TGTGCCAGCAGCCCGCCTGAAGGGCGGAGCTCCTACGAGCAGTACTTC; CDR3: CASSPPEGRSSYEQYF
V: TRBV5-4; D: TRBD2; size: .; J: TRBJ2-1; DNA: TGTGCCAGCAGTCCCCGACTAGCGGGAGGGCTCGAGCAGTTCTTC; CDR3: CASSPRLAGGLEQFF
V: TRBV2; D: .; size: .; J: TRBJ1-5; DNA: TGTGCCAGCAAATTTTTTAGCAATCAGCCCCAGCATTTT; CDR3: CASKFFSNQPQHF
V: TRBV5-1; D: .; size: .; J: TRBJ2-2; DNA: TGCGCCAGCAGTCGAGACGCCACCGGGGAGCTGTTTTTT; CDR3: CASSRDATGELFF
V: TRBV11-3; D: TRBD2; size: .; J: TRBJ2-3; DNA: TGTGCCAGCAGCGGGGGGACTAGCGGCACAGATACGCAGTATTTT; CDR3: CASSGGTSGTDTQYF
V: TRBV19; D: .; size: .; J: TRBJ1-4; DNA: TGTGCCAGTAGCATACGACAGGCAACTAATGAAAAACTGTTTTTT; CDR3: CASSIRQATNEKLFF
V: TRBV10-2; D: .; size: .; J: TRBJ2-1; DNA: TGCGCCAGCAGTGAGATGCGGGGAGGCTACAATGAGCAGTTCTTC; CDR3: CASSEMRGGYNEQFF
V: TRBV5-1; D: TRBD2; size: .; J: TRBJ2-3; DNA: TGCGCCAGCAGCTTACAACTAGCGGGAGAGACAGATACGCAGTATTTT; CDR3: CASSLQLAGETDTQYF
V: TRBV7-8; D: .; size: .; J: TRBJ2-7; DNA: TGTGCCAGCAGCCATGGACCGCGAGGGGAGCAGTACTTC; CDR3: CASSHGPRGEQYF
V: TRBV7-2; D: .; size: .; J: TRBJ2-1; DNA: TGTGCCAGCAGCTTAACGAGAGGTGAGCAGTTCTTC; CDR3: CASSLTRGEQFF
V: TRBV14; D: TRBD1; size: .; J: TRBJ1-2; DNA: TGTGCCAGCAGCCAAGAGGAGGGACAGGGTTTTCACTATGGCTACACCTTC; CDR3: CASSQEEGQGFHYGYTF
V: TRBV11-2; D: TRBD2; size: .; J: TRBJ2-2; DNA: TGTGCCAGCAGCAAGGGACTAGCGGGAGTCTCCGGGGAGCTGTTTTTT; CDR3: CASSKGLAGVSGELFF
V: TRBV28; D: TRBD2; size: .; J: TRBJ2-5; DNA: TGTGCCAGCAGTTTTGGAGGAGCGGGAGAAGAGACCCAGTACTTC; CDR3: CASSFGGAGEETQYF
V: TRBV6-4; D: .; size: .; J: TRBJ1-5; DNA: TGTGCCAGCAGTGGACAGATAGGTCAGCCCCAGCATTTT; CDR3: CASSGQIGQPQHF
V: TRBV30; D: TRBD1; size: .; J: TRBJ2-2; DNA: TGTGCCTGGAGGAGGACAGGGGGAAGGTCCGGGGAGCTGTTTTTT; CDR3: CAWRRTGGRSGELFF
V: TRBV6-5; D: .; size: .; J: TRBJ2-7; DNA: TGTGCCAGCAGTTTACTCAGTAGCTCCTACGAGCAGTACTTC; CDR3: CASSLLSSSYEQYF
V: TRBV5-1; D: TRBD2; size: .; J: TRBJ2-1; DNA: TGCGCCAGCAGATTCTCGGGACTAGAAAATGAGCAGTTCTTC; CDR3: CASRFSGLENEQFF
V: TRBV19; D: .; size: .; J: TRBJ2-7; DNA: TGTGCCAGTAGGAACCCGGGAACGAGCTCCTACGAGCAGTACTTC; CDR3: CASRNPGTSSYEQYF
V: TRBV5-4; D: .; size: once; J: TRBJ2-5; DNA: TGTGCCAGCAGCCAGGAAGGGGAAGAGACCCAGTACTTC; CDR3: CASSQEGEETQYF
V: TRBV18; D: TRBD2; size: .; J: TRBJ2-2; DNA: TGTGCCAGCTCACCGCGGGGGTCGTCGAACACCGGGGAGCTGTTTTTT; CDR3: CASSPRGSSNTGELFF
V: TRBV7-8; D: .; size: .; J: TRBJ1-3; DNA: TGTGCCAGCAGCTCCAGGGGAGGCTCTGGAAACACCATATATTTT; CDR3: CASSSRGGSGNTIYF
V: TRBV28; D: .; size: .; J: TRBJ2-7; DNA: TGTGCCAGCAGTCCTAGATCAGGGCTTAGGGTGGTCTACGAGCAGTACTTC; CDR3: CASSPRSGLRVVYEQYF
V: TRBV5-4; D: .; size: .; J: TRBJ1-1; DNA: TGTGCCAGCAGCTGGGGGGGACCGAACACTGAAGCTTTCTTT; CDR3: CASSWGGPNTEAFF
V: TRBV2; D: .; size: .; J: TRBJ2-7; DNA: TGTGCCAGCAAGGTGCCGGCATCAACGTACGAGCAGTACTTC; CDR3: CASKVPASTYEQYF
V: TRBV7-2; D: TRBD2; size: .; J: TRBJ2-2; DNA: TGTGCCAGCAGAGAAGGGACTAGCGAATTCACCGGGGAGCTGTTTTTT; CDR3: CASREGTSEFTGELFF
V: TRBV6-6; D: TRBD1; size: once; J: TRBJ2-3; DNA: TGTGCCAGCAGTTACAAAGACAGGGTGGTAGATACGCAGTATTTT; CDR3: CASSYKDRVVDTQYF
V: TRBV11-2; D: .; size: .; J: TRBJ2-1; DNA: TGTGCCAGCAGCCCAGTGCGTTCCTACAATGAGCAGTTCTTC; CDR3: CASSPVRSYNEQFF
V: TRBV5-1; D: .; size: .; J: TRBJ2-2; DNA: TGCGCCAGCAGCTTGATGGCCGGGGAGCTGTTTTTT; CDR3: CASSLMAGELFF
V: TRBV18; D: .; size: .; J: TRBJ2-2; DNA: TGTGCCAGCTCACCACTTCGGGAGTACACCGGGGAGCTGTTTTTT; CDR3: CASSPLREYTGELFF
V: TRBV15; D: TRBD2; size: once; J: TRBJ2-2; DNA: TGTGCCACCAGCAGAGACCTACTAGCGGGAGGGACCCACCCCGGGGAGCTGTTTTTT; CDR3: CATSRDLLAGGTHPGELFF
V: TRBV5-6; D: .; size: .; J: TRBJ1-3; DNA: TGTGCCAGCAGCTTGGGGAGTTGGTCTGGAAACACCATATATTTT; CDR3: CASSLGSWSGNTIYF
V: TRBV7-6; D: .; size: .; J: TRBJ1-2; DNA: TGTGCCAGCAGCTTAGGGTCTGGACCGAGCTATGGCTACACCTTC; CDR3: CASSLGSGPSYGYTF
V: TRBV5-1; D: TRBD1; size: .; J: TRBJ2-5; DNA: TGCGCCAGCAGCGGACAGACAGGGGGCGGCGAGACCCAGTACTTC; CDR3: CASSGQTGGGETQYF
V: TRBV5-4; D: TRBD1; size: .; J: TRBJ2-7; DNA: TGTGCCAGCAGCTTCGACAGGGGGTCCTACGAGCAGTACTTC; CDR3: CASSFDRGSYEQYF
V: TRBV7-3; D: .; size: .; J: TRBJ2-3; DNA: TGTGCCAGCAGCTTATTAGAACAGGGCTTTGGAGATACGCAGTATTTT; CDR3: CASSLLEQGFGDTQYF
V: TRBV10-3; D: TRBD2; size: .; J: TRBJ2-1; DNA: TGTGCCATCGCCCAGCGGGGGGACTACAATGAGCAGTTCTTC; CDR3: CAIAQRGDYNEQFF
V: TRBV11-2; D: .; size: .; J: TRBJ2-6; DNA: TGTGCCAGCAGCTTGGCATCAGGGGCTGGGGCCAACGTCCTGACTTTC; CDR3: CASSLASGAGANVLTF
V: TRBV28; D: .; size: .; J: TRBJ1-2; DNA: TGTGCCAGCAGTTTCCCCCCGGGCGCCGCATATGGCTACACCTTC; CDR3: CASSFPPGAAYGYTF
V: TRBV18; D: TRBD1; size: .; J: TRBJ2-3; DNA: TGTGCCAGCTCACCCGTGGGACAGTTTAGCACAGATACGCAGTATTTT; CDR3: CASSPVGQFSTDTQYF
V: TRBV9; D: .; size: .; J: TRBJ2-7; DNA: TGTGCCAGCAGCGTAGCACAGGGAACGGAGCAGTACTTC; CDR3: CASSVAQGTEQYF
V: TRBV7-3; D: TRBD2; size: .; J: TRBJ2-1; DNA: TGTGCCAGCAGCCCATCGGGGGGGATCTGGCCTGAGATGCTGGGCTCCTACAATGAGCAGTTCTTC; CDR3: CASSPSGGIWPEMLGSYNEQFF
V: TRBV5-4; D: .; size: .; J: TRBJ2-2; DNA: TGTGCCAGCAGCTTTACTGGGTCGGGCACCGGGGAGCTGTTTTTT; CDR3: CASSFTGSGTGELFF
V: TRBV28; D: TRBD2; size: .; J: TRBJ2-1; DNA: TGTGCCAGCAGGATAACCGGGACTAGATCCTACAATGAGCAGTTCTTC; CDR3: CASRITGTRSYNEQFF
V: TRBV15; D: TRBD2; size: .; J: TRBJ2-1; DNA: TGTGCCACCAGCAGAGATAGTGGGAGGGTTTCCAATGAGCAGTTCTTC; CDR3: CATSRDSGRVSNEQFF
V: TRBV18; D: .; size: .; J: TRBJ2-7; DNA: TGTGCCAGCTCACCAAGGACTACAGTGCCGGCCTACGAGCAGTACTTC; CDR3: CASSPRTTVPAYEQYF
V: TRBV27; D: .; size: .; J: TRBJ1-3; DNA: TGTGCCAGCAGTACCCGGACTGGGCCCTTCTCTGGAAACACCATATATTTT; CDR3: CASSTRTGPFSGNTIYF